This TCR beta chain was captured by sequencing in a study of T cells in Graves' hyperthyroidism and ophthalmopathy. On the study more broadly: Peripheral blood specimens were obtained at initial diagnosis, prior to any treatment.

Patients were excluded because of uncontrolled infection, other autoimmune disease, pregnancy or lactation. V was pared by 0 bases and J by 5 bases, with 9 bases between. The CDR3 is 14 amino acids. The germline gives CDR1 SGDLS, CDR2 YYNGEE. Amplification of TCR beta CDR3 regions used RNA as the template. Initially, a first-round RT-PCR of the TCR CDR3 employed the HTBI primer set. TCRdb redid the calling of the multiplex PCR reads with MiXCR, one entry per CDR3 protein. This table has 600,000 or so distinct CDR3 sequences, approximately 15% appearing once. This chain uses TRBV9 with TRBJ2-1; D assignment may be TRBD1 or TRBD2 (6 bases each). Sequenced material: blood. The sequence came from a woman between 18 and 30 years old with Graves' ophthalmopathy. The DNA of the CDR3 is TGTGCCAGCAGCGTAGACGGGGGCAACAATGAGCAGTTCTTC. This gives the protein CASSVDGGNNEQFF.